This T cell receptor (beta chain) is from a study of regulatory T cells in long-lasting Graves disease. In regard to this clonotype: Its antigen is currently unknown.

V was pared by 5 bases and J by 4 bases, with 12 bases of the junction left unmatched. Germline CDR1 is MDHEN and CDR2 is SYDVKM. The CDR3 spans 16 residues. Study observations and caveats: Those with persistent disease had in common more public clonotypes (around 2,700) than new patients (about 900).

This sample's time point: persistent/refractory GD, antithyroid drugs over 5 years with positive TRAb. The TCR library was made from RNA that had been extracted from PBMCs in TRIzol. Graves' disease diagnosis relied on American Thyroid Association guidelines. Building the TCR beta libraries relied on iRepertoire HTBI primers, and CDR3 regions underwent Arm-PCR. TCRdb re-called the multiplex PCR reads through MiXCR, storing one row per CDR3 protein. The table lists approximately 470,000 distinct CDR3 sequences, more than 20% of them singletons. This clonotype was sampled from a female donor with Graves disease. The chain carries TRBV28 and TRBJ2-3; 7 nucleotides line up with TRBD2. The material was peripheral blood mononuclear cells (PBMCs), obtained when the disease was refractory, from a patient treated with antithyroid drugs. Here the CDR3 DNA reads TGTGCCAGCAGTCCCCGGGGCGGGAGTTGGGCAGATACGCAGTATTTT. It is translated as CASSPRGGSWADTQYF.